The 19 T cell receptor beta chains below come from one sample, sequenced in a study of technical replicates of blood from several donors. Some clones are missing from TCRdb's copy, which holds only in-frame ones; the method was immunoSEQ multiplex PCR. The table records 60,000 to 85,000 clones, approximately 94% of them present only once. The sequencing sample was made of T cells isolated from PBMCs. The receptors stem from a human donor in good health.

The V call is TRBV2, the J call TRBJ2-7, with 10 bases that match TRBD2. The CDR3 spans 18 residues. Germline V gives CDR1 SNHLY, CDR2 FYNNEI. V lost 0 bases to trimming and J lost 0 bases; unmatched junction nucleotides: 8. CDR3 DNA: TGTGCCAGCAGTGAAGCCATGCTAGCGGGAGAAAACTCCTACGAGCAGTACTTC. It specifies CASSEAMLAGENSYEQYF.

This sequence joins TRBV7-9 and TRBJ1-3; TRBD1 matches at 7 bases. J gave up 3 bases and V 6 bases, and 14 bases lay outside the gene matches. The CDR3 spans 17 residues. Germline-derived CDR1 and CDR2 are SEHNR and FQNEAQ (reference sequence). Written as DNA, the CDR3 is TGTGCCAGCAGTCCGTTTTCCATCGGGGACAGTGGAAACACCATATATTTT. This codes for CASSPFSIGDSGNTIYF.

The table lists this clone with a few counts. This chain links TRBV5-1 with TRBJ2-2, with 7 bases aligning to TRBD2. J gave up 3 bases and V 7 bases, and 6 bases lay outside the gene matches. Germline CDR1 SGHRS, CDR2 YFSETQ. The length of the CDR3 is 14 residues. CDR3 residues: CASSEREYTGELFF. In DNA form, the CDR3 reads TGCGCCAGCTCGGAGCGGGAATACACCGGGGAGCTGTTTTTT.

The chain recombines TRBV30 with TRBJ2-7; the match to TRBD1 covers 7 bases. The V gene end was trimmed by 8 bases and the J gene end by 0 bases; junction bases not matched to a gene: 19. The CDR3 sequence is 17 residues long. Germline assignment: CDR1 GTSNPN and CDR2 SVGIG (reference sequence). The CDR3 region is CAHSRGLGTDVSYEQYF. The CDR3 coding sequence is TGTGCCCACAGCCGTGGTCTTGGGACAGACGTCTCCTACGAGCAGTACTTC. Together with reference TRBV30 and TRBJ2-7, the CDR3 gives the full variable domain: SQTIHQWPATLVQPVGSPLSLECTVEGTSNPNLYWYRQAAGRGLQLLFYSVGIGQISSEVPQNLSASRPQDRQFILSSKKLLLSDSGFYLCAHSRGLGTDVSYEQYFGPGTRLTVT.

V usage is TRBV11-1 and J usage is TRBJ2-7; 9 bases line up with TRBD2. V gave up 1 base and J gave up 4 bases; unmatched junction bases: 2. CDR1 and CDR2 from the germline V gene are SGHAT and FQDESV (reference sequence). There are 14 residues in the CDR3. The CDR3 coding sequence is TGTGCCAGCAGCTTAGTAACTAGCGGGTACGAGCAGTACTTC. Protein: CASSLVTSGYEQYF.

This chain links TRBV9 with TRBJ2-3; 7 bases line up with TRBD2. Germline-derived CDR1 and CDR2 are SGDLS and YYNGEE. The ends lost 0 bases at V and 2 bases at J; junction bases unmatched: 9. This CDR3 region has 17 residues. The CDR3 DNA follows: TGTGCCAGCAGCGTAGACCCCCTCGCGGGAGACACAGATACGCAGTATTTT. Amino acid sequence: CASSVDPLAGDTDTQYF. Combining the CDR3 with reference TRBV9 and TRBJ2-3 gives the whole variable domain DSGVTQTPKHLITATGQRVTLRCSPRSGDLSVYWYQQSLDQGLQFLIQYYNGEERAKGNILERFSAQQFPDLHSELNLSSLELGDSALYFCASSVDPLAGDTDTQYFGPGTRLTVL.

This clone was seen just once. The J gene is TRBJ2-7, the V gene TRBV9; TRBD1 matches 9 bases. V gave up 2 bases and J gave up 0 bases; unmatched junction bases: 3. Germline loops: CDR1 SGDLS, CDR2 YYNGEE. CDR3 length: 15 residues. The CDR3 sequence: CASSVGDRDSYEQYF. The CDR3, as DNA: TGTGCCAGCAGCGTCGGGGACAGGGACTCCTACGAGCAGTACTTC.

This chain uses TRBV7-6 with TRBJ2-7, with 10 nucleotides matching TRBD2. Trimming at V came to 4 bases and at J to 4 bases, leaving 4 bases not matched to a gene. Germline values: CDR1 SGHVS, CDR2 FNYEAQ. The CDR3 runs to 14 residues. In DNA form, the CDR3 reads TGTGCCAGCAGCTCTCTAGCGGGAGCTTACGAGCAGTACTTC. Translation gives CASSSLAGAYEQYF. Combining the CDR3 with reference TRBV7-6 and TRBJ2-7 gives the whole variable domain GAGVSQSPRYKVTKRGQDVALRCDPISGHVSLYWYRQALGQGPEFLTYFNYEAQQDKSGLPNDRFSAERPEGSISTLTIQRTEQRDSAMYRCASSSLAGAYEQYFGPGTRLTVT.

This clone has only one observation. The CDR3 loop is CASTSTGGFEKLFF. For the CDR3, the DNA is TGTGCCAGCACATCGACAGGGGGCTTTGAAAAACTGTTTTTT. The J gene is TRBJ1-4, the V gene TRBV6-1; TRBD1 agrees at 10 bases. The V segment lost 7 bases and the J segment 7 bases; nucleotides outside the gene matches: 6. The CDR3 has 14 amino acids. Germline V gene sequence: CDR1 MNHNS, CDR2 SASEGT.

The V and J genes are TRBV14 and TRBJ2-7, with 7 bases that match TRBD2. Germline trimming cut 0 bases from V and 9 bases from J; bases unmatched to any gene: 5. This CDR3 region has 13 residues. In germline, CDR1 is SGHDN, CDR2 FVKESK. The CDR3 loop is CASSQDPTGGQYF. CDR3 coding DNA: TGTGCCAGCAGCCAAGATCCCACGGGGGGGCAGTACTTC.

The genes are TRBV6-5 and TRBJ1-2; tentative D call: TRBD1 (5 bases). CDR1 is MNHEY, CDR2 SVGAGI, per germline. CDR3 length equals 11 residues. The V end was cut by 2 bases, the J end by 8 bases, with 6 bases between. As DNA, the CDR3 is TGTGCCAGCAGTTACGGGGGGGGCTACACCTTC. Its translation: CASSYGGGYTF.

The V and J genes are TRBV19 and TRBJ2-1; D call uncertain. Germline V gene lookup returns CDR1 LNHDA and CDR2 SQIVND (reference sequence). The CDR3 consists of 13 residues. Trimming took off 7 bases at V and 6 bases at J, with 13 bases between the two ends. Here the CDR3 DNA reads TGTGCCAGTATTAGACTGGTCCCCAATGAGCAGTTCTTC. Translated: CASIRLVPNEQFF.

In its sample, this clone was seen once. The V gene is TRBV5-1, the J gene TRBJ2-1, with 12 nucleotides matching TRBD2. Germline V gene sequence: CDR1 SGHRS, CDR2 YFSETQ. Trimming at V came to 2 bases and at J to 11 bases, leaving 8 bases not matched to a gene. This CDR3 has 15 amino acids. CDR3 nucleotides: TGCGCCAGCAGCTTACCGGGACTAGCGGGTGATAAGCAGTTCTTC. This codes for CASSLPGLAGDKQFF.

This sequence joins TRBV9 and TRBJ2-7; 12 nucleotides align to TRBD2. Germline V CDR1 and CDR2: SGDLS, YYNGEE. The CDR3 extends over 15 amino acids. V shed 4 bases and J 3 bases; nucleotides not matched to a gene: 5. The CDR3 DNA reads as TGTGCCAGCAGCCCTAGCGGGAGGGCCTTCTACGAGCAGTACTTC. Translating gives CASSPSGRAFYEQYF. The whole variable domain, filled in from reference TRBV9 and TRBJ2-7, reads DSGVTQTPKHLITATGQRVTLRCSPRSGDLSVYWYQQSLDQGLQFLIQYYNGEERAKGNILERFSAQQFPDLHSELNLSSLELGDSALYFCASSPSGRAFYEQYFGPGTRLTVT.

J is TRBJ2-3 and V is TRBV5-1; TRBD2 agrees at 10 bases. With 1 base clipped from V and 4 bases from J, the junction kept 9 bases outside the gene matches. Germline V gives CDR1 SGHRS, CDR2 YFSETQ. The CDR3 is 17 residues long. CDR3 DNA sequence: TGCGCCAGCAGCTTGTCTAGCGGGAGACCAGCTCCAGATACGCAGTATTTT. It translates to CASSLSSGRPAPDTQYF. The variable domain in full, with the rest retrieved from reference TRBV5-1 and TRBJ2-3, is KAGVTQTPRYLIKTRGQQVTLSCSPISGHRSVSWYQQTPGQGLQFLFEYFSETQRNKGNFPGRFSGRQFSNSRSEMNVSTLELGDSALYLCASSLSSGRPAPDTQYFGPGTRLTVL.

This rearrangement joins TRBV18 to TRBJ2-1; the match to TRBD2 covers 9 bases. CDR3 length: 16 amino acids. Germline V gene lookup returns CDR1 KGHSH and CDR2 LQKENI. Losses at the gene ends were 3 bases for V and 1 base for J; bases not matched to a gene: 4. CDR3 region: CASSPLAGFSYNEQFF. The CDR3 DNA follows: TGTGCCAGCTCACCGCTAGCGGGGTTTTCCTACAATGAGCAGTTCTTC.

V and J are TRBV25-1 and TRBJ2-1; D unresolved. With 2 bases removed from V and 7 bases from J, the gap between germline ends came to 12 bases. This CDR3 contains 14 residues. Germline V CDR1 and CDR2: MGHDK, SYGVNS. The CDR3 loop reads CASSEPLSVNEQFF. The CDR3 region has the DNA TGTGCCAGCAGTGAACCCCTTTCGGTTAATGAGCAGTTCTTC.

The chain has TRBV30 and TRBJ2-7; no reliable D call. The CDR3 totals 15 residues. Germline V gives CDR1 GTSNPN, CDR2 SVGIG (reference sequence). V was cut by 4 bases and J by 0 bases, with 16 bases left in between. The CDR3 spells CAWTPAVMSSYEQYF. The CDR3 region has the DNA TGTGCCTGGACACCGGCGGTTATGAGCTCCTACGAGCAGTACTTC.

The chain recombines TRBV29-1 with TRBJ1-1; D remains ambiguous. V dropped 6 bases and J dropped 5 bases, with 10 bases sitting between them. The germline V gene encodes CDR1 SQVTM and CDR2 ANQGSEA. This CDR3 is built from 11 residues. For the CDR3, the DNA is TGCAGCGTCGCGAGGGAAACTGAAGCTTTCTTT. Its translation: CSVARETEAFF.